This entry lists 18 T cell receptor beta chains sequenced from one sample in a study of cytomegalovirus exposure and HLA in healthy donors. The PCR made use of 60 Vbeta and 13 Jbeta primers. Sequencing was performed with immunoSEQ multiplex PCR; in TCRdb, only in-frame clones are kept and a portion is missing. The sample shows under 200,000 clones, approximately 77% of them seen only once. The sample comprised PBMCs. The receptor source for this set is a male donor in good health and CMV-seropositive.

The chain recombines TRBV7-3 with TRBJ1-5, with D maybe TRBD1 (6 bases). The CDR3 totals 15 residues. Germline values: CDR1 SGHTA, CDR2 FQGTGA. Trimming cost V 1 base and J 4 bases, with 11 bases left between them. The CDR3 nucleotides read TGTGCCAGCAGCTTAAACGGGGGGACAAATCAGCCCCAGCATTTT. Its protein product is CASSLNGGTNQPQHF.

The rearrangement joins TRBV5-3 to TRBJ2-1; 10 positions agree with TRBD1. TRBV5-3 is given ORF status, its function remaining uncertain. This CDR3 region has 16 residues. The J segment lost 3 bases and the V segment lost 4 bases, leaving 7 bases of the junction unmatched. CDR3: CARSTWDRGDYNEQFF. The CDR3 DNA reads TGTGCCAGAAGCACTTGGGACAGGGGCGACTACAATGAGCAGTTCTTC.

This clone was detected only once. The rearrangement uses TRBV5-1 and TRBJ2-2; D may be TRBD2 (7 bases). The length of the CDR3 is 15 residues. CDR1 and CDR2 (germline): SGHRS, YFSETQ. V shed 0 bases and J shed 10 bases, with 16 bases lying between them. In DNA, the CDR3 is TGCGCCAGCAGCTTGGATGGTGGGGGGGGCTCGGAGCTGTTTTTT. Protein: CASSLDGGGGSELFF.

This chain links TRBV18 with TRBJ1-1, with 7 nucleotides matching TRBD1. Germline CDR1 and CDR2: KGHSH and LQKENI. After removal of 3 bases from V and 2 bases from J, the junction contained 6 bases not matched to a gene. CDR3 length: 15 residues. The CDR3 loop is CASSPDRELNTEAFF. CDR3 nucleotides: TGTGCCAGCTCACCCGACAGGGAGCTAAACACTGAAGCTTTCTTT.

V and J are TRBV4-1 and TRBJ1-2; D perhaps matches TRBD1 (6 bases). CDR1 and CDR2 (germline): MGHRA, YSYEKL. V lost 6 bases, J lost 1 base, and 24 bases lay in between. The CDR3 loop spans 18 amino acids. CDR3 protein: CASSPGRGGRRNNYGYTF. CDR3 sequence (DNA): TGCGCCAGCAGTCCTGGTAGGGGGGGGCGAAGGAATAACTATGGCTACACCTTC.

The chain employs TRBV5-4 and TRBJ2-5; D is possibly TRBD2 (6 bases). This CDR3 has 14 residues. Per germline, CDR1 SGHNT and CDR2 YYREEE (reference sequence). The germline V and J ends were trimmed by 0 bases and 3 bases, with 9 bases remaining between them. CDR3 sequence reads: CASSLDGGEETQYF. The DNA for the CDR3 is TGTGCCAGCAGCTTGGACGGCGGGGAAGAGACCCAGTACTTC.

The rearrangement links TRBV5-1 to TRBJ2-7; 8 bases agree with TRBD2. V lost 7 bases to trimming and J lost 8 bases; unmatched junction nucleotides: 8. CDR1 is SGHRS and CDR2 is YFSETQ in the germline V gene. The CDR3 consists of 12 residues. This chain's CDR3 is CASSGTRNKQYF. For the CDR3, the DNA is TGCGCCAGCTCCGGGACTAGAAATAAGCAGTACTTC.

This clone is a singleton in its sample. At one of its ends the junction is not consistent with the germline gene, which may arise from a read error. The sample contains more than one DNA sequence encoding this CDR3. The chain employs TRBV7-9 and TRBJ1-2; tentative D call: TRBD1 (5 bases). CDR1 is SEHNR, CDR2 FQNEAQ, per germline (reference sequence). The CDR3 is 16 amino acids. The CDR3 DNA reads as TGTGCCAGCAGCTCAGGGAGGGCCACCCTGGGGTATGGCTACACTTTC. Translation: CASSSGRATLGYGYTF.

The V and J genes are TRBV16 and TRBJ1-1; D is uncertain. V lost 8 bases, J lost 8 bases, and 15 bases lay in between. The CDR3 has 12 residues. The germline V gene has CDR1 KGHSY and CDR2 FQNENV. The CDR3 spells CASYNGGSEAFF. CDR3 nucleotides: TGTGCCAGCTACAATGGAGGGTCGGAAGCTTTCTTT. The full variable domain, in which reference TRBV16 and TRBJ1-1 provide the parts outside the CDR3, is GEEVAQTPKHLVRGEGQKAKLYCAPIKGHSYVFWYQQVLKNEFKFLISFQNENVFDETGMPKERFSAKCLPNSPCSLEIQATKLEDSAVYFCASYNGGSEAFFGQGTRLTVV.

The gene calls are TRBV11-2 and TRBJ2-2, with D possibly being TRBD1 (5 bases). V lost 5 bases and J lost 3, with 19 bases in between. CDR3 length equals 17 residues. Per the germline V gene, CDR1 is SGHAT and CDR2 is FQNNGV. The CDR3 loop is CASSPHLDRIYTGELFF. In DNA form, the CDR3 reads TGTGCCAGCAGCCCCCACCTCGACAGAATTTACACCGGGGAGCTGTTTTTT.

This clone was picked up a small number of times. The chain combines TRBV6-5 with TRBJ1-2; possibly TRBD1 for D (5 bases). Trimming took off 6 bases at V and 5 bases at J, with 16 bases between the two ends. The CDR3 has 14 residues. Looked up from germline, CDR1 is MNHEY and CDR2 is SVGAGI. CDR3 bases: TGTGCCAGCAGGCCACCTAGGGCAGGGTATGGCTACACCTTC. As protein: CASRPPRAGYGYTF.

V and J are TRBV19 and TRBJ1-1; TRBD1 matches 8 bases. Germline CDR1 and CDR2: LNHDA and SQIVND (reference sequence). The CDR3 extends over 17 amino acids. Germline trimming cut 4 bases from V and 1 base from J; bases unmatched to any gene: 11. In DNA, the CDR3 is TGTGCCAGTAGTAGTATTCTCAGGACAGGGAAGAACACTGAAGCTTTCTTT. Protein sequence: CASSSILRTGKNTEAFF.

This clone was counted between two and nine times. In the same sample, other DNA sequences code for this CDR3. The chain carries TRBV6-5 and TRBJ1-2, with D perhaps TRBD1 (6 bases). CDR1 is MNHEY and CDR2 is SVGAGI in the germline V gene. CDR3 length equals 12 residues. V lost 9 bases, J lost 3 bases, and 11 bases lay in between. CDR3 residues: CASSTGYYGYTF. CDR3 bases: TGTGCCAGTTCAACAGGGTACTATGGCTACACCTTC.

For the CDR3, the DNA is TGTGCCAGCTCACCACGAATTTCGGGGGGAGAGTACACTGAAGCTTTCTTT. Amino acids: CASSPRISGGEYTEAFF. J is TRBJ1-1 and V is TRBV18; a possible D gene is TRBD1 (5 bases). The ends were cut back, 1 base at V and 3 bases at J, with 18 bases in the middle. The CDR3 contains 17 residues. CDR1 and CDR2 from the germline V gene are KGHSH and LQKENI.

The chain employs TRBV5-1 and TRBJ2-5, with TRBD1 as a possible D gene (6 bases). The CDR3 runs 13 residues. Germline V lookup: CDR1 SGHRS, CDR2 YFSETQ. V was cut by 7 bases and J by 5 bases, with 15 bases left in between. The CDR3 DNA follows: TGCGCCAGCGGACAGCCTACGGGGGAGACCCAGTACTTC. This sequence encodes CASGQPTGETQYF. Together with reference TRBV5-1 and TRBJ2-5, the CDR3 gives the full variable domain: KAGVTQTPRYLIKTRGQQVTLSCSPISGHRSVSWYQQTPGQGLQFLFEYFSETQRNKGNFPGRFSGRQFSNSRSEMNVSTLELGDSALYLCASGQPTGETQYFGPGTRLLVL.

The CDR3 here is CASRDREGGNIQYF. The CDR3 DNA reads TGTGCCAGCCGGGACAGGGAGGGTGGTAACATTCAGTACTTC. The J gene is TRBJ2-4, the V gene TRBV6-1, with TRBD1 identical over 9 bases. The V and J ends lost 8 bases and 7 bases, in that order; junction bases with no gene match: 9. Germline V gene lookup returns CDR1 MNHNS and CDR2 SASEGT. This CDR3 region has 14 residues.

The chain employs TRBV10-3 and TRBJ2-1; 8 bases map to TRBD1. The V segment lost 4 bases and the J segment 5 bases; nucleotides outside the gene matches: 7. Germline V CDR1 and CDR2: ENHRY, SYGVKD. The CDR3 is 15 residues long. CDR3 nucleotides: TGTGCCATCAGTGGTGACAGGGGAGTGGACAATGAGCAGTTCTTC. Amino acids: CAISGDRGVDNEQFF.

This sequence joins TRBV6-5 and TRBJ1-1, with 10 bases fitting TRBD1. Trimming at V came to 4 bases and at J to 4 bases, leaving 9 bases not matched to a gene. CDR3 length equals 16 residues. CDR1 and CDR2 from the germline V gene are MNHEY and SVGAGI. The CDR3 sequence: CASSWVTGGKGTEAFF. In DNA, the CDR3 is TGTGCCAGCAGTTGGGTGACAGGGGGCAAGGGCACTGAAGCTTTCTTT.